This T cell receptor beta chain was retrieved from a study of cytomegalovirus exposure and HLA in healthy donors. The length of the CDR3 is 13 residues. V lost 0 bases, J lost 8 bases, and 10 bases lay in between. Looked up from germline, CDR1 is MRHNA and CDR2 is SNTAGT. This clone occurred once. The PCR was carried out with 60 Vbeta primers and 13 Jbeta primers. Some clones are missing from TCRdb's copy, which holds only in-frame ones; the method was immunoSEQ multiplex PCR. The sample yields 100,000 to 150,000 clones, 80% seen once. J is TRBJ1-2 and V is TRBV6-4; D is ambiguous. Sample: PBMCs. This clonotype originated in a man younger than 40 in good health and CMV-seropositive. In nucleotides, the CDR3 is TGTGCCAGCAGTGACTCGAAGAAACAGGGCTACACCTTC. As protein: CASSDSKKQGYTF.